This T cell receptor beta chain was retrieved from a study of T cells in Graves' hyperthyroidism and ophthalmopathy. RNA transcripts yielded amplified TCR beta CDR3 regions. The HTBI primer set was used in a first-round RT-PCR of the TCR CDR3. TCRdb used MiXCR to reprocess the multiplex PCR reads, holding one entry per CDR3 protein. The sample lists over 400,000 distinct CDR3 sequences, roughly 14% occurring once. A note on this clonotype: A much larger clone differs from this one at a single base, so this may be a read error.

V was clipped by 2 bases and J by 3 bases, with 4 bases between them. The CDR3 is 13 amino acids. Per the germline V gene, CDR1 is LGHDT and CDR2 is YNNKEL (reference sequence). The chain carries TRBV3-1 and TRBJ2-2; D is ambiguous. The source material was blood. The receptor was derived from a man aged 18 to 30 with Graves' ophthalmopathy. CDR3 sequence (DNA): TGTGCCAGCAGCCAAATATACACCGGGGAGCTGTTTTTT. This translates into CASSQIYTGELFF.